The clone carrying this T cell receptor (beta chain) has just a few counts. Its antigen is as yet unknown. Trimming took 0 bases from V and 6 from J; bases not matched to a gene: 15. The CDR3 has 20 residues. From germline, CDR1 is MNHNS and CDR2 SASEGT. This entry comes from a study of T cell responses to AZD1222 COVID-19 vaccine. The study's findings and limits: Spike-wide vaccine-associated CD4 TCRs dominated at 160-218 and 743-854. Breadth and depth of Spike-specific TCRs rose after two AZD1222 doses. None of the repertoires were sampled until the peak T cell response had passed. Donors were mostly white British, more females; clonal diversity possibly underestimated.

Measured with immunoSEQ multiplex PCR; TCRdb has only the in-frame clones, and not every one. The sample has 150,000 to 190,000 clones; roughly nine tenths are singletons. The input for sequencing was peripheral blood, taken 28 days after the second AZD1222 dose. This TCR came from an adult who received the AZD1222 COVID-19 vaccine. The chain couples TRBV6-1 to TRBJ2-3; 13 bases are shared with TRBD2. The CDR3, as DNA: TGTGCCAGCAGTGAAGCAGGGACTAGAGGACTAGCGGGAGTATTGGATACGCAGTATTTT. Protein: CASSEAGTRGLAGVLDTQYF.